The 13 T cell receptor beta chains given below trace back to one sample, sequenced in a study of blood T cell repertoires in COVID-19. Assay used: immunoSEQ multiplex PCR; TCRdb lists only in-frame clones, some missing. The table has roughly 46,000 clones, around 86% seen once. The source material was peripheral blood. These receptors were collected from a man aged 60 to 75 with active COVID-19.

The chain combines TRBV30 with TRBJ2-7; 9 bases map to TRBD1. With V trimmed by 2 bases and J by 4 bases, 6 bases remained unmatched. This CDR3 is built from 14 residues. Per germline, CDR1 GTSNPN and CDR2 SVGIG (reference sequence). The DNA for the CDR3 is TGTGCCTGGAGTCCGAAACAGGGGGCGTACGAGCAGTACTTC. It yields the protein CAWSPKQGAYEQYF. Full variable domain (rest looked up from reference TRBV30 and TRBJ2-7): SQTIHQWPATLVQPVGSPLSLECTVEGTSNPNLYWYRQAAGRGLQLLFYSVGIGQISSEVPQNLSASRPQDRQFILSSKKLLLSDSGFYLCAWSPKQGAYEQYFGPGTRLTVT.

This clone was observed a handful of times. This sequence joins TRBV11-2 and TRBJ2-3; possibly TRBD2 for D (6 bases). The CDR3 runs to 15 residues. Germline CDR1 and CDR2: SGHAT and FQNNGV. V shed 1 base and J shed 0 bases, with 8 bases lying between them. The CDR3 DNA follows: TGTGCCAGCAGCTTAGTACGGGGGAGCACAGATACGCAGTATTTT. This translates into CASSLVRGSTDTQYF.

The chain carries TRBV11-1 and TRBJ2-7; TRBD2 matches at 13 bases. The CDR3 has 15 amino acids. J was trimmed by 6 bases and V by 4 bases; bases with no gene match: 6. CDR1 is SGHAT and CDR2 is FQDESV in the germline V gene (reference sequence). CDR3 DNA sequence: TGTGCCAGCAGCTCCCCGGGACTAGCGGGATCCGAGCAGTACTTC. Translation: CASSSPGLAGSEQYF.

The rearrangement uses TRBV5-4 and TRBJ2-3, with TRBD1 matching 11 bases. V was clipped by 3 bases and J by 4 bases; unmatched bases: 4. The CDR3 spans 15 residues. CDR1 is SGHNT, CDR2 YYREEE, per germline (reference sequence). CDR3 nucleotides: TGTGCCAGCAGCTCGGGACAGGGGGGATCAGATACGCAGTATTTT. It encodes CASSSGQGGSDTQYF. The full variable domain, in which reference TRBV5-4 and TRBJ2-3 provide the parts outside the CDR3, is ETGVTQSPTHLIKTRGQQVTLRCSSQSGHNTVSWYQQALGQGPQFIFQYYREEENGRGNFPPRFSGLQFPNYSSELNVNALELDDSALYLCASSSGQGGSDTQYFGPGTRLTVL.

The V call is TRBV6-5, the J call TRBJ1-1; D is perhaps TRBD1 (6 bases). The CDR3 spans 14 residues. CDR1 and CDR2 (germline): MNHEY, SVGAGI. V dropped 5 bases and J dropped 3 bases, with 13 bases sitting between them. CDR3 sequence reads: CASSPARQDTEAFF. The DNA for the CDR3 is TGTGCCAGCAGTCCCGCTCGACAGGACACTGAAGCTTTCTTT.

The chain joins TRBV28 to TRBJ1-5; 8 bases map to TRBD1. Germline V CDR1 and CDR2: MDHEN, SYDVKM. This CDR3 has 15 amino acids. J was trimmed by 2 bases and V by 6 bases; bases with no gene match: 6. The CDR3 loop reads CASRLQGGGNQPQHF. The CDR3 nucleotides read TGTGCCAGCAGATTACAGGGGGGAGGCAATCAGCCCCAGCATTTT.

This chain uses TRBV30 with TRBJ2-7; 8 nucleotides match TRBD1. This CDR3 contains 13 residues. CDR1 is GTSNPN and CDR2 is SVGIG in the germline V gene (reference sequence). Trimming removed 2 bases from V and 2 bases from J; junction bases left unmatched: 2. This chain's CDR3 is CAWSTGQAYEQYF. The CDR3 region has the DNA TGTGCCTGGAGTACGGGACAGGCCTACGAGCAGTACTTC.

J is TRBJ2-7 and V is TRBV7-9, with 10 bases lining up with TRBD2. With V trimmed by 5 bases and J by 2 bases, 6 bases remained unmatched. Germline values: CDR1 SEHNR, CDR2 FQNEAQ (reference sequence). The CDR3 has 15 amino acids. The CDR3 coding sequence is TGTGCCAGCAGCCCCCGGACTAGCGGAACCTACGAGCAGTACTTC. The encoded protein is CASSPRTSGTYEQYF.

The chain recombines TRBV7-9 with TRBJ1-2; no clear D gene. The CDR3 is made up of 16 amino acids. V was trimmed by 0 bases and J by 8 bases, leaving 19 bases between them. CDR1 SEHNR and CDR2 FQNEAQ come from the germline V gene (reference sequence). CDR3 protein: CASSLASGPGGDGYTF. In DNA form, the CDR3 reads TGTGCCAGCAGCTTAGCTTCCGGCCCAGGTGGTGACGGCTACACCTTC.

The chain links TRBV7-9 to TRBJ2-5, with a tentative D call TRBD1 (6 bases). Trimming removed 3 bases at V and 1 base at J, with 9 bases between. CDR1 is SEHNR, CDR2 FQNEAQ, per germline (reference sequence). There are 14 residues in the CDR3. The CDR3 protein is CASSFTGPQETQYF. The CDR3 DNA is TGTGCCAGCAGCTTTACAGGGCCCCAAGAGACCCAGTACTTC.

The chain carries TRBV11-2 and TRBJ1-1, with D possibly TRBD1 on 5 matching bases. CDR3 length: 14 amino acids. The V gene lost 1 base and the J gene lost 6 bases, with 12 bases spanning the gap. CDR1 is SGHAT, CDR2 FQNNGV, per germline. The CDR3 DNA follows: TGTGCCAGCAGCTTAGTCAGGGTTGTCGCTGAAGCTTTCTTT. Protein sequence: CASSLVRVVAEAFF.

This sequence joins TRBV11-2 and TRBJ2-7; possibly TRBD2 for D (5 bases). The V gene lost 3 bases and the J gene lost 0 bases, with 6 bases spanning the gap. The CDR3 contains 13 residues. Germline V gene data show CDR1 as SGHAT and CDR2 as FQNNGV. CDR3 in DNA: TGTGCCAGCAGCTTTGGGAGCTCCTACGAGCAGTACTTC. Translating it yields CASSFGSSYEQYF.

The rearrangement uses TRBV7-9 and TRBJ1-1; no firm D call. V was clipped by 5 bases and J by 10 bases, with 11 bases between them. The CDR3 runs to 11 residues. Looked up from germline, CDR1 is SEHNR and CDR2 is FQNEAQ (reference sequence). CDR3 DNA sequence: TGTGCCAGCAGCATCGGAGACTCAGCTTTCTTT. It yields the protein CASSIGDSAFF. Drawing the rest from reference TRBV7-9 and TRBJ1-1, the complete variable domain is DTGVSQNPRHKITKRGQNVTFRCDPISEHNRLYWYRQTLGQGPEFLTYFQNEAQLEKSRLLSDRFSAERPKGSFSTLEIQRTEQGDSAMYLCASSIGDSAFFGQGTRLTVV.